The source of this T cell receptor beta chain is a study of metastatic and nonmetastatic thyroid tumors. On the study more broadly: Malignant thyroid and benign thyroid patients provided blood and tumor or nodule tissue whose repertoires were compared.

The CDR3 is 15 amino acids. With MiXCR, TCRdb called clones anew from the PCR reads. Of some 38,000 clones in the sample, more than 15% were seen once. Findings of the study overall: Versus benign nodules, malignant thyroid tumors reportedly had significantly higher TCR beta diversity, in blood and tumor.

Thyroid surgery took place with no prior treatment in any patient. To note about this clone: What it recognizes is unknown. Compared with germline, one end of the junction differs, possibly owing to a read error. The sample holds other DNA sequences that translate to the same CDR3.

The rearrangement uses TRBV12-3 or TRBV12-4 and TRBJ2-2; perhaps TRBD1 as D (6 bases). This clonotype was obtained from a female donor with papillary thyroid cancer or a benign thyroid nodule (not recorded which). Some clones in this sample may be carry-over from other donors' samples. Sample: blood. CDR3 nucleotide sequence: TGTGCCAGCACCCTGGACAGTCCGAGCACCGGCGAGCTGTTTTTT. This sequence encodes CASTLDSPSTGELFF.